This T cell receptor beta chain was identified in a study of a mutant IDH1 vaccine in newly diagnosed glioma. Study overall: Therapy received beforehand was radiotherapy, temozolomide, or both, with most patients given both.

Libraries were prepared by immunoSEQ multiplex PCR; TCRdb keeps only in-frame clonotypes and omits some of them. The sample records 30,000 to 40,000 clones, more than 55% being singletons. The time point was: week 5, during vaccination. Topical imiquimod accompanied each vaccine dose, which consisted of 300 ug of mutant IDH1 20-mer peptide. The V end lost 3 bases, the J end lost 2 bases, and 16 bases lay between the germline ends. Germline assignment: CDR1 MGHRA and CDR2 YSYEKL. This CDR3 comprises 16 residues. About this clone itself: The antigen is not known.

The clonotype comes from a woman aged 18-29 years with glioma. The sample here was PBMCs, taken from a glioma patient whose treatment included an IDH1 peptide vaccine. The chain employs TRBV4-1 and TRBJ1-1; tentative D call: TRBD1 (6 bases). The CDR3 DNA sequence: TGCGCCAGCAGCCAGATAACCAGGGGACCAAACACTGAAGCTTTCTTT. It yields the protein CASSQITRGPNTEAFF.